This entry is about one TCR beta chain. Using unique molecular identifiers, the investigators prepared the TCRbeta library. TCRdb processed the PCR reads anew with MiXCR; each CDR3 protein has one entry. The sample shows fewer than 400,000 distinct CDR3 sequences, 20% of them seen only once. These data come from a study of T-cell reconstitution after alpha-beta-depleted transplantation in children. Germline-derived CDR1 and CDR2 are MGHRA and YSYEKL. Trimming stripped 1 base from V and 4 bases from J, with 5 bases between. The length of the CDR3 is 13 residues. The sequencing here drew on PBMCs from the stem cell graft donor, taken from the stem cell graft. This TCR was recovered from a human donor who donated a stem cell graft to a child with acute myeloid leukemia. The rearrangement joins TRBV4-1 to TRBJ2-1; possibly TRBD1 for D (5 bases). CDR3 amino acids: CASSQGQYNEQFF. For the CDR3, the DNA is TGCGCCAGCAGCCAAGGACAGTACAATGAGCAGTTCTTC.